A selection of T cell receptor beta chains follows, all from one sample in a study of blood T cells in healthy people across ages. TCRdb re-called the 5' RACE reads through MiXCR, storing one row per CDR3 protein. The sample comprises 550,000 to 600,000 distinct CDR3 sequences, approximately 30% of which are singletons, and around a sixth rests with the top ten. Sequencing was carried out using blood. The receptor source for this set is a woman in her 70s in good health. The CDR3 runs from the conserved cysteine through the conserved F or W. Each record gives: V gene, clone size, CDR3 length, D gene, J gene, CDR3 protein, CDR3 DNA. A D gene is named only where the DNA matches it firmly. The size of a clone is reported for some rows only, either as once, few or many, or as a class for expanded clones.

v_gene: TRBV3-1; abundance: -; len: 15; d_gene: -; j_gene: TRBJ2-1; CDR3aa: CASSQGLNSFNEQFF; CDR3nt: TGTGCCAGCAGCCAAGGGCTCAATAGTTTCAATGAGCAGTTCTTC
v_gene: TRBV5-6; abundance: -; len: 14; d_gene: -; j_gene: TRBJ1-2; CDR3aa: CASSIDRLDYGYTF; CDR3nt: TGTGCCAGCAGCATTGACAGATTGGACTATGGCTACACCTTC
v_gene: TRBV6-6; abundance: -; len: 14; d_gene: -; j_gene: TRBJ2-1; CDR3aa: CASSYTGTDNEQFF; CDR3nt: TGTGCCAGCAGTTACACGGGGACGGACAATGAGCAGTTCTTC
v_gene: TRBV7-9; abundance: -; len: 15; d_gene: -; j_gene: TRBJ2-1; CDR3aa: CASSSPSPTYNEQFF; CDR3nt: TGTGCCAGCAGCTCCCCTTCCCCCACGTACAATGAGCAGTTCTTC
v_gene: TRBV7-2; abundance: few; len: 13; d_gene: -; j_gene: TRBJ1-4; CDR3aa: CASRRGTNEKLFF; CDR3nt: TGTGCCAGCAGAAGGGGAACTAATGAAAAACTGTTTTTT
v_gene: TRBV15; abundance: -; len: 15; d_gene: -; j_gene: TRBJ1-2; CDR3aa: CATSRDGRRWDGYTF; CDR3nt: TGTGCCACCAGCAGAGATGGAAGACGGTGGGATGGCTACACCTTC
v_gene: TRBV6-5; abundance: few; len: 15; d_gene: -; j_gene: TRBJ2-7; CDR3aa: CASSYTADRSYEQYF; CDR3nt: TGTGCCAGCAGTTATACGGCGGACAGATCCTACGAGCAGTACTTC
v_gene: TRBV5-1; abundance: -; len: 14; d_gene: -; j_gene: TRBJ1-4; CDR3aa: CASSLTRGNEKLFF; CDR3nt: TGCGCCAGCAGCTTGACACGTGGGAATGAAAAACTGTTTTTT
v_gene: TRBV6-2/TRBV6-3; abundance: few; len: 16; d_gene: -; j_gene: TRBJ2-5; CDR3aa: CASSPPASSGQETQYF; CDR3nt: TGTGCCAGCAGTCCCCCCGCTAGCAGTGGACAAGAGACCCAGTACTTC
v_gene: TRBV4-2; abundance: few; len: 15; d_gene: -; j_gene: TRBJ1-6; CDR3aa: CASSQEARYNSPLHF; CDR3nt: TGTGCCAGCAGCCAAGAGGCTCGTTACAATTCACCCCTCCACTTT
v_gene: TRBV19; abundance: few; len: 13; d_gene: -; j_gene: TRBJ2-5; CDR3aa: CASSDDQGKTQYF; CDR3nt: TGTGCCAGTAGTGACGACCAGGGGAAGACCCAGTACTTC
v_gene: TRBV5-1; abundance: many; len: 14; d_gene: -; j_gene: TRBJ2-2; CDR3aa: CASSLEGNTGELFF; CDR3nt: TGCGCCAGCAGCTTGGAAGGGAACACCGGGGAGCTGTTTTTT
v_gene: TRBV7-3; abundance: few; len: 18; d_gene: -; j_gene: TRBJ1-4; CDR3aa: CASSPSFLSGGDSEKLFF; CDR3nt: TGTGCCAGCAGCCCCAGCTTTCTCTCGGGGGGAGATAGTGAAAAACTGTTTTTT
v_gene: TRBV6-1; abundance: many; len: 15; d_gene: -; j_gene: TRBJ1-1; CDR3aa: CASRLLQGMNTEAFF; CDR3nt: TGTGCCAGCAGACTGCTCCAAGGGATGAACACTGAAGCTTTCTTT
v_gene: TRBV5-8; abundance: few; len: 15; d_gene: TRBD1; j_gene: TRBJ2-1; CDR3aa: CASSMGQGQYNEQFF; CDR3nt: TGTGCCAGCAGCATGGGACAGGGGCAATACAATGAGCAGTTCTTC
v_gene: TRBV7-2; abundance: -; len: 14; d_gene: -; j_gene: TRBJ2-3; CDR3aa: CASSPGGSPNTQYF; CDR3nt: TGTGCCAGCAGCCCAGGGGGGTCTCCCAATACGCAGTATTTT
v_gene: TRBV9; abundance: few; len: 12; d_gene: -; j_gene: TRBJ1-2; CDR3aa: CASSASGAGYTF; CDR3nt: TGTGCCAGCAGCGCCTCAGGGGCTGGCTACACCTTC
v_gene: TRBV29-1; abundance: few; len: 13; d_gene: TRBD2; j_gene: TRBJ2-5; CDR3aa: CSVAGTSGGTQYF; CDR3nt: TGCAGCGTCGCCGGGACTAGCGGGGGGACCCAGTACTTC
v_gene: TRBV7-3; abundance: -; len: 14; d_gene: -; j_gene: TRBJ1-3; CDR3aa: CASSRGGSGNTTYF; CDR3nt: TGTGCCAGCAGCCGTGGGGGCTCTGGAAACACCACATATTTT
v_gene: TRBV20-1; abundance: -; len: 12; d_gene: TRBD1; j_gene: TRBJ1-6; CDR3aa: CSARTGDSPLHF; CDR3nt: TGCAGTGCGAGGACAGGGGATTCACCCCTCCACTTT
v_gene: TRBV6-1; abundance: -; len: 15; d_gene: -; j_gene: TRBJ2-2; CDR3aa: CASSAAGRNTGELFF; CDR3nt: TGTGCCAGCAGTGCGGCGGGGAGGAACACCGGGGAGCTGTTTTTT
v_gene: TRBV9; abundance: -; len: 15; d_gene: -; j_gene: TRBJ1-2; CDR3aa: CASSARGEVSYGYTF; CDR3nt: TGTGCCAGCAGCGCGAGGGGGGAAGTCTCCTATGGCTACACCTTC
v_gene: TRBV18; abundance: -; len: 16; d_gene: -; j_gene: TRBJ1-2; CDR3aa: CASSPSRAEGLYGYTF; CDR3nt: TGTGCCAGCTCACCGAGCCGGGCGGAAGGACTTTATGGCTACACCTTC
v_gene: TRBV5-1; abundance: few; len: 12; d_gene: -; j_gene: TRBJ1-1; CDR3aa: CASSLIGNEAFF; CDR3nt: TGCGCCAGCAGCTTGATCGGAAACGAAGCTTTCTTT